This T cell receptor (beta chain) was profiled in a study of blood T cell repertoires in COVID-19. In the study overall: COVID-19 samples from acute and convalescent phases originated in the United States, Italy and Spain.

Participants had their cohort set by participant-reported clinical history. Donors in Cohort 3 who had recovered were those with two negative PCRs, healthcare professional clearance, or resolution of their symptoms. Germline V gene lookup returns CDR1 LGHDT and CDR2 YNNKEL (reference sequence). The CDR3 sequence is 15 residues long. Losses at the gene ends were 4 bases for V and 4 bases for J; bases not matched to a gene: 8. Authors' analysis steps: Amplified reference gene primers provided the basis for estimating nucleated cell counts. TCRdb keeps only in-frame clones here, not all; method: immunoSEQ multiplex PCR. V, J and clone size are taken as reported in that table, and D and trimming were inferred from the DNA itself. The sample has roughly 200,000 clones; approximately 75% are singletons.

This receptor was obtained from a man between 35 and 55 years old who had recovered from COVID-19. The chain carries TRBV3-1 (or the pseudogene TRBV3-2) and TRBJ1-2, with TRBD1 matching over 8 bases. Source material: PBMCs or T cells enriched from blood (not recorded which). This chain's CDR3 is CASSLQQGGVYGYTF. CDR3 DNA sequence: TGTGCCAGCAGCCTACAACAGGGGGGAGTCTATGGCTACACCTTC.